The T cell receptor (beta chain) described here comes from a study of tumor-infiltrating lymphocytes in localized non-small cell lung cancer (dated by TCRdb to the early 2020s). Looking at the study overall: The cohort included patients whose samples were collected after neoadjuvant chemotherapy, as well as both smokers and never-smokers and several histologies. Each patient provided resected tumor tissue plus uninvolved lung tissue from the same patient, with the uninvolved lung tissue described as non-adjacent to the tumor. TCR sequencing was one of several integrated assays, alongside flow cytometry, multiplex immunofluorescence, RNA-seq, exome sequencing and proteomics, applied to the same patients. In total, the ICON cohort consisted of roughly 150 surgical patients with localized non-small cell lung cancer who had their tumors resected. For 55 to 70 patients, immunoSEQ T-cell fraction was compared between paired tumor and uninvolved lung. Study-wide findings and limitations: Because different assays used different pieces of the same tissue, intratumor heterogeneity could not be separated from technical variation. Consistent with immunofluorescence CD3 counts, TCRbeta sequencing supported greater T cell infiltration in tumors than in uninvolved lung tissue. Since assay coverage differed from patient to patient depending on how much tissue was available, TCR sequencing was done for only a subset of the cohort. No association of tumor T-cell fraction from TCR sequencing with recurrence-free survival was found (p = 0.61). The TCR-derived T-cell fraction showed no difference between the flow cytometry-defined immunotypes IM1 (good prognosis) and IM2 (poor prognosis).

The T-cell fraction in tumor and uninvolved lung tissue was obtained from TCR sequencing using the immunoSEQ assay. Per the source publication's procedure: For survival analysis, patients were divided into high (upper tertile) and low (lower two tertiles) T-cell fraction groups, which were compared by log-rank test. A signed-rank test was used to test paired tumor versus uninvolved lung differences in T-cell fraction. TCRdb mirrors the immuneACCESS table, restricted to in-frame sequences. Some clones are absent from its copies; in checked studies, under half trace to an unresolved V gene, and the reason for the others is unknown. The V and J calls and the clone size are those of that table, but D and trimming were determined from the DNA. Recorded for this sample are about 15,000 clones; approximately 69% of them occurred a single time. The ten biggest clones cover about 6% of the sample. In the germline V gene, CDR1 corresponds to SGHAT and CDR2 to FQNNGV. V and J are trimmed by 0 bases and 4 bases, and the gene matches miss 20 bases of the junction. The CDR3, from cysteine to phenylalanine, totals 20 residues. Here the CDR3 DNA is all that survives: 60 bases in frame from base 1.

This clone is judged medium-sized (0.01 to 0.1%). Its antigen has not been determined. Within one base of it there is no much larger clone, and no base qualities were kept. ICON enrollment began in April 2016, and the last patient was enrolled in 2018. A subcohort of some 80 patients provided fresh tumor and matched uninvolved tissue for in-depth immune analyses, with TCR sequencing among those analyses. TCR sequencing was performed on DNA isolated from bulk tissue, without cell sorting. The source material was lung tumor tissue. The clonotype was recovered from a human donor with non-small cell lung cancer. Recombination linked TRBV11-2 to TRBJ1-1; 7 nucleotides in the junction match TRBD1. Here the CDR3 is given as CASSLEGLGGLTGPSTEAFF. The sequence in DNA is TGTGCCAGCAGCTTAGAGGGCCTAGGGGGATTGACAGGGCCGAGCACTGAAGCTTTCTTT.